Listed here are 2 T cell receptor beta chains from one sample, sequenced in a study of low-dose radiotherapy and immunotherapy resistance in tumors. TRAV- and TRBV-specific primers were used for first-strand cDNA, which covered alpha and beta chains. Amplification, which lasted approximately 19 PCR cycles, used a constant-region primer and V-primer adapter to amplify TCRs. Each CDR3 protein is one row after TCRdb ran MiXCR on the reads. The sample lists 60,000 to 90,000 distinct CDR3 sequences, less than 40% occurring once. Time point specified: before trial treatment. Sequencing was performed on PBMCs, taken before treatment. The receptors derive from a female donor with ovarian cancer.

Ten or more counts support this clonotype. V is TRBV12-3 or TRBV12-4 and J is TRBJ2-3; D not certain. The CDR3 runs to 15 residues. V shed 0 bases and J shed 0 bases, with 7 bases lying between them. For the CDR3, the DNA is TGTGCCAGCAGTTTAGCGGGTGCTAGCACAGATACGCAGTATTTT. As protein: CASSLAGASTDTQYF.

This clonotype was picked up many times. The V gene is TRBV19, the J gene TRBJ2-1; D might be TRBD2 (5 bases). The CDR3 contains 13 residues. Germline CDR1 is LNHDA and CDR2 is SQIVND (reference sequence). The germline V and J ends were trimmed by 5 bases and 11 bases, with 16 bases remaining between them. The CDR3: CASSAETTQQQFF. CDR3 nucleotides: TGTGCCAGTAGTGCCGAGACTACACAACAGCAGTTCTTC.